Listed below are T cell receptor beta chains from one sample, sequenced in a study of identical twins. A single record per CDR3 protein comes from TCRdb applying MiXCR to the 5' RACE reads. The sample carries about 530,000 distinct CDR3 sequences, roughly 15% recorded once. These data also featured in a second study, about yellow fever vaccine responses in identical twins.

The sequenced material came from CD4+ T cells sorted from blood. These TCRs come from a woman in her late teens or twenties in good health. The CDR3 runs from the conserved cysteine through the conserved F or W. The order of the fields is V gene, clone size, J gene, D gene, CDR3 DNA, CDR3 protein. A D gene is named only where the DNA matches it firmly. Only part of the rows carry a size: once, few, many, or a class if the clone is expanded.

V: TRBV20-1
size: NA
J: TRBJ1-5
D: NA
DNA: TGCAGTGCTAGAGTGGGCAGGGTGGGAAATCAGCCCCAGCATTTT
CDR3: CSARVGRVGNQPQHF

V: TRBV5-1
size: few
J: TRBJ2-3
D: NA
DNA: TGCGCCAGCAGCTTGGAGGCGAGTTGGTCGAGAAGAAGGTCACTCACAGATACGCAGTATTTT
CDR3: CASSLEASWSRRRSLTDTQYF

V: TRBV3-1
size: few
J: TRBJ2-3
D: NA
DNA: TGTGCCAGCAGCCAACGTCAGAGCACAGATACGCAGTATTTT
CDR3: CASSQRQSTDTQYF

V: TRBV10-3
size: NA
J: TRBJ1-5
D: NA
DNA: TGTGCCATCAGTGACGGGAGCAATCAGCCCCAGCATTTT
CDR3: CAISDGSNQPQHF

V: TRBV11-2
size: NA
J: TRBJ2-6
D: NA
DNA: TGTGCCAGCAGCTTAAATGCAGGGGAAGGCTCTGGGGCCAACGTCCTGACTTTC
CDR3: CASSLNAGEGSGANVLTF

V: TRBV12-3/TRBV12-4
size: NA
J: TRBJ2-7
D: NA
DNA: TGTGCCAGCAGTCGATTAGGAACCTACGAGCAGTACTTC
CDR3: CASSRLGTYEQYF

V: TRBV5-1
size: few
J: TRBJ1-4
D: NA
DNA: TGCGCCAGCAGCTTGGAGGGACCTAATGAAAAACTGTTTTTT
CDR3: CASSLEGPNEKLFF

V: TRBV29-1
size: NA
J: TRBJ1-1
D: NA
DNA: TGCAGCGCCCGGCAGGGAGTCATGAACACTGAAGCTTTCTTT
CDR3: CSARQGVMNTEAFF

V: TRBV20-1
size: NA
J: TRBJ1-5
D: NA
DNA: TGCAGTGCTAGAGAAGGGGCGGAGCCCCAGCATTTT
CDR3: CSAREGAEPQHF

V: TRBV4-1
size: few
J: TRBJ2-1
D: NA
DNA: TGCGCCAGCAGCCAAGAGTTTACAGACCGAAGCTCCTACAATGAGCAGTTCTTC
CDR3: CASSQEFTDRSSYNEQFF

V: TRBV11-2
size: NA
J: TRBJ2-1
D: NA
DNA: TGTGCCAGCAGCCCCCACCCGGGTGGGTTTGAGCAGTTCTTC
CDR3: CASSPHPGGFEQFF

V: TRBV5-1
size: NA
J: TRBJ1-1
D: TRBD1
DNA: TGCGCCAGCAGCACGGGACAGAGGAACACTGAAGCTTTCTTT
CDR3: CASSTGQRNTEAFF

V: TRBV12-3/TRBV12-4
size: few
J: TRBJ2-1
D: TRBD2
DNA: TGTGCCAGCAGTTACGGGAAAGGACTAGCGGGGTATGAGCAGTTCTTC
CDR3: CASSYGKGLAGYEQFF

V: TRBV20-1
size: few
J: TRBJ2-1
D: TRBD2
DNA: TGCAGTGCTAGAGATTTCAGCGGGAGCTCCTACAATGAGCAGTTCTTC
CDR3: CSARDFSGSSYNEQFF